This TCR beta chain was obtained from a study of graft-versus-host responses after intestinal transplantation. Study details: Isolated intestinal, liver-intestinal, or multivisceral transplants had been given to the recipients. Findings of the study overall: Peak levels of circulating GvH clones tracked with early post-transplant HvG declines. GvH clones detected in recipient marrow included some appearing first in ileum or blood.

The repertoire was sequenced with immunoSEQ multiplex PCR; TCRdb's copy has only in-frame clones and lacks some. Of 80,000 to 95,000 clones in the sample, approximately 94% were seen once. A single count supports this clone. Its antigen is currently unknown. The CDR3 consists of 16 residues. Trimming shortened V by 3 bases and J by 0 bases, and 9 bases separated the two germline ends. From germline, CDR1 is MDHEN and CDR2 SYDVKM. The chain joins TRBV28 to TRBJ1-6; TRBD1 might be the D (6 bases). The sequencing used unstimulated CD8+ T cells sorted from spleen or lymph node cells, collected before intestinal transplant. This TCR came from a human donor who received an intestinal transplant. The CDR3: CASSFQGSSYNSPLHF. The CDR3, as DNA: TGTGCCAGCAGTTTCCAGGGGAGCTCCTATAATTCACCCCTCCACTTT.